This TCR beta chain was identified in a study of T cells expressing NK-cell markers. TCRdb derives one entry per CDR3 protein from the 5' RACE reads, leaving out DNA. The sample table sets out some 340,000 distinct CDR3 sequences. In germline, CDR1 is LGHNA, CDR2 YNFKEQ. The CDR3 is 16 residues long. The V and J genes are TRBV4-2 and TRBJ1-2. The clonotype was recovered from a man aged 18-75 years in good health. The specimen was blood T cells: a sorted CD56 or NKG2C T cell subset, CD4+ or CD8+ T cells, or bulk PBMC T cells (not recorded which). The CDR3 spells CASSQVSASQNYGYTF.